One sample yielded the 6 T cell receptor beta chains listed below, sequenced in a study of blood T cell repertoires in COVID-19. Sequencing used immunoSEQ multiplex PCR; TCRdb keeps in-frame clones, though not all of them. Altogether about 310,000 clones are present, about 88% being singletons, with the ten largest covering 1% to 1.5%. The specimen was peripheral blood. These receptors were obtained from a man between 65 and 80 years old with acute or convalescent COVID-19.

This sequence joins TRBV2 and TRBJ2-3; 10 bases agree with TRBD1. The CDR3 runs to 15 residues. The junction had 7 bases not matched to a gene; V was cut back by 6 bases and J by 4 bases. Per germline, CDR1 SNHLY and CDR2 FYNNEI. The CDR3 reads CASRRDRGGADTQYF. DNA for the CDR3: TGTGCCAGCAGGCGGGACAGGGGTGGTGCAGATACGCAGTATTTT. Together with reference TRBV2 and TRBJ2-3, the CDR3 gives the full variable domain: EPEVTQTPSHQVTQMGQEVILRCVPISNHLYFYWYRQILGQKVEFLVSFYNNEISEKSEIFDDQFSVERPDGSNFTLKIRSTKLEDSAMYFCASRRDRGGADTQYFGPGTRLTVL.

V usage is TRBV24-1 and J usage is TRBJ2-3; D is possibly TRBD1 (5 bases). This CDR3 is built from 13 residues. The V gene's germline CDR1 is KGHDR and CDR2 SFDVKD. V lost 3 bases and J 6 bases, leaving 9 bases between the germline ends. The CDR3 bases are TGTGCCACCAGTGATCAGGGTTCCGATACGCAGTATTTT. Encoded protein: CATSDQGSDTQYF.

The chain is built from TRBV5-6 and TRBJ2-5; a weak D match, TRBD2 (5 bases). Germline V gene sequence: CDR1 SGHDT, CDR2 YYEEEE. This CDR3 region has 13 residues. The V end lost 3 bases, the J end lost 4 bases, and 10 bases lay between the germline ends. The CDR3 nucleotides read TGTGCCAGCAGCTACGGCGGGCGAGAGACCCAGTACTTC. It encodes CASSYGGRETQYF.

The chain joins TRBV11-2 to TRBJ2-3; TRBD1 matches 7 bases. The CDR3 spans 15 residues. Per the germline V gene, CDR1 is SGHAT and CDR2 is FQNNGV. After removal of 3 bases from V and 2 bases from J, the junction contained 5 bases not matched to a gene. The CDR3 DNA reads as TGTGCCAGCAGCTTCCTGGGACAGAACACAGATACGCAGTATTTT. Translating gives CASSFLGQNTDTQYF.

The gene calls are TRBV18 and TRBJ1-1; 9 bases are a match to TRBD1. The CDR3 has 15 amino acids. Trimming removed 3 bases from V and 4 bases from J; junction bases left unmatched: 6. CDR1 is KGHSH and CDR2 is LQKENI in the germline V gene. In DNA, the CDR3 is TGTGCCAGCTCACCCCCCTCGACAGGGGGCACTGAAGCTTTCTTT. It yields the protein CASSPPSTGGTEAFF.

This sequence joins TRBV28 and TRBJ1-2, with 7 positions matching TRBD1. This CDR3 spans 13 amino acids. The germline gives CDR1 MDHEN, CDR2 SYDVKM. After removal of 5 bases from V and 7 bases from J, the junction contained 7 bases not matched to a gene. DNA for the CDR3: TGTGCCAGCAGTCCCACAGGGGTCGCTGGCTACACCTTC. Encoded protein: CASSPTGVAGYTF.